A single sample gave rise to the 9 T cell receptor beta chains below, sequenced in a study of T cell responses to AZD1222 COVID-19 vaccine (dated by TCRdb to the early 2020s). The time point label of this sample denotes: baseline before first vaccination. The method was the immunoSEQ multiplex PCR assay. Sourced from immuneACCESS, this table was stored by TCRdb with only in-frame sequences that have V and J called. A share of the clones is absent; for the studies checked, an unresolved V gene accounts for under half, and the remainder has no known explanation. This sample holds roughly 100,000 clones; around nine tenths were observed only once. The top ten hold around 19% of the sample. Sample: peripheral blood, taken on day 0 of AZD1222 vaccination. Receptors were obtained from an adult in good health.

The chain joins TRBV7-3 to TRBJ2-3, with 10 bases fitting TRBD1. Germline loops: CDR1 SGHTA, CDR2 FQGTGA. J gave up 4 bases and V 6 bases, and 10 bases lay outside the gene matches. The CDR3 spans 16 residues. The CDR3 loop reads CASSLPGTGDPDTQYF. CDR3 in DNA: TGTGCCAGCAGTCTACCCGGGACAGGGGACCCAGATACGCAGTATTTT. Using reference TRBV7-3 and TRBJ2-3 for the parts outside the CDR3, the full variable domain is GAGVSQTPSNKVTEKGKYVELRCDPISGHTALYWYRQSLGQGPEFLIYFQGTGAADDSGLPNDRFFAVRPEGSVSTLKIQRTERGDSAVYLCASSLPGTGDPDTQYFGPGTRLTVL.

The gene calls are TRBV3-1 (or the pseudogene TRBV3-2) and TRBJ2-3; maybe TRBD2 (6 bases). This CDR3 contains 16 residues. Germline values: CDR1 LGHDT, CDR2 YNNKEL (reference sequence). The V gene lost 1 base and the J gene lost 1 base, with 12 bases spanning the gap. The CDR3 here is CASSQVVGGRTDTQYF. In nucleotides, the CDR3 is TGTGCCAGCAGCCAAGTGGTGGGGGGACGCACAGATACGCAGTATTTT.

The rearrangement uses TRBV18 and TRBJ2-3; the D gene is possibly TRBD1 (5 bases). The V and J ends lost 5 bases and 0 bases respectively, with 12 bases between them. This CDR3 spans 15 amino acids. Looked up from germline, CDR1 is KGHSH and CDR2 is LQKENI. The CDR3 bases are TGTGCCAGCTCAGAACAGGAGACTAGCACAGATACGCAGTATTTT. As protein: CASSEQETSTDTQYF.

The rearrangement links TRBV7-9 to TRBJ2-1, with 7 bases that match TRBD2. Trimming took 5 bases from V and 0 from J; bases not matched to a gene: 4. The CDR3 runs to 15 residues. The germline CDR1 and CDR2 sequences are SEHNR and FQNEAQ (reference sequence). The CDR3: CASSLRTSSYNEQFF. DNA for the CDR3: TGTGCCAGCAGCCTCCGGACTAGCTCCTACAATGAGCAGTTCTTC.

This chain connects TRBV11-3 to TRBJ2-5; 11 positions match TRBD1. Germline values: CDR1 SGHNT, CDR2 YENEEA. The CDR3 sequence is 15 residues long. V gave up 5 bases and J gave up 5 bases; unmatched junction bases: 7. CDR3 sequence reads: CASSKRTGGVETQYF. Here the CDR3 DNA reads TGTGCCAGCAGCAAGCGGACAGGGGGCGTGGAGACCCAGTACTTC.

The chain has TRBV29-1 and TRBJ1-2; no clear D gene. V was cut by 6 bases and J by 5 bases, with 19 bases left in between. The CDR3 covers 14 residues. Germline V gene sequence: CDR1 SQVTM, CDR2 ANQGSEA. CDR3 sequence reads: CSVPTPGRLYGYTF. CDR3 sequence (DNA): TGCAGCGTCCCGACGCCCGGACGGCTTTATGGCTACACCTTC.

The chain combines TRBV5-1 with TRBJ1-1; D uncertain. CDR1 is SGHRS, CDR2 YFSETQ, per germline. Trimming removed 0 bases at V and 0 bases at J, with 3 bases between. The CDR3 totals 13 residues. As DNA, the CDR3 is TGCGCCAGCAGCTTGGGGGTGAACACTGAAGCTTTCTTT. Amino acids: CASSLGVNTEAFF.

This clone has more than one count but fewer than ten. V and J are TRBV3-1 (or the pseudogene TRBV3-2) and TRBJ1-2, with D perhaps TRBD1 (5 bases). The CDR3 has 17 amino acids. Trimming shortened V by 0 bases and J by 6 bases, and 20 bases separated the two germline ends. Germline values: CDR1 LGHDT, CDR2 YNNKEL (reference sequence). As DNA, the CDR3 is TGTGCCAGCAGCCAAGATCTTTCGGGGGGTGCGCCAAATGGCTACACCTTC. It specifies CASSQDLSGGAPNGYTF.

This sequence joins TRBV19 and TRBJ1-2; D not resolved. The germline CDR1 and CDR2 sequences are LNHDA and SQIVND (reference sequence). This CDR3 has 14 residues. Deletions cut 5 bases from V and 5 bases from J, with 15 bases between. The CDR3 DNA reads TGTGCCAGTAGTTCGACCGCCAAGGATTATGGCTACACCTTC. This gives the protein CASSSTAKDYGYTF.